The rows below give T cell receptor beta chains drawn from one sample of a study of T cells in localized non-small cell lung cancer. Libraries were prepared by immunoSEQ multiplex PCR; TCRdb keeps only in-frame clonotypes and omits some of them. This sample has roughly 26,000 clones; roughly nine tenths occur once, and the top ten carry over 11%. The sequences come from peripheral blood, collected before any cancer treatment. These receptor sequences come from a female donor at least 60 years old with stage II squamous cell lung carcinoma. The CDR3 runs from the conserved cysteine through the conserved F or W. D genes are given only for firm matches. Size tells how often a clone was seen (once, few, many) or the class of an expanded clone, and some rows leave it out.

TRBJ2-7 | TRBV7-2 | - | few | TGTGCCAGCAGCTTAGATTTGAGCGAGCAGTACTTC | CASSLDLSEQYF
TRBJ2-5 | TRBV7-8 | - | - | TGTGCCAGCAGCTTAGGAGAGTACCAAGAGACCCAGTACTTC | CASSLGEYQETQYF
TRBJ2-1 | TRBV19 | - | - | TGTGCCAGTAGCTCCGAGTTGGGCGGGACTTACAATGAGCAGTTCTTC | CASSSELGGTYNEQFF
TRBJ2-3 | TRBV5-1 | - | - | TGCGCCAGCAGCTTGGCGGGACGTGTAGATGGTACGCAGTATTTT | CASSLAGRVDGTQYF
TRBJ2-2 | TRBV13 | - | - | TGTGCCAGCAGCTTAGGCGGGGGAAAGGTGTTTGCCGGGGAGCTGTTTTTT | CASSLGGGKVFAGELFF
TRBJ1-3 | TRBV7-2 | TRBD1 | - | TGTGCCAGCAGCTTAGAGGGGGCCTCAGGAAACACCATATATTTT | CASSLEGASGNTIYF
TRBJ1-2 | TRBV4-3 | - | - | TGCGCCAGCAGCCAAGATCGAGGGGATCGTGGCTACACCTTC | CASSQDRGDRGYTF
TRBJ2-7 | TRBV29-1 | TRBD1 | - | TGCAGCGGCAGGGGGAGCTACGAGCAGTACTTC | CSGRGSYEQYF
TRBJ1-6 | TRBV5-1 | - | - | TGCGCCAGCAGCCCGAGACAGGATGGGGATTCACCCCTCCACTTT | CASSPRQDGDSPLHF
TRBJ1-2 | TRBV25-1 | - | - | TGTGCCAGCAGTCGAACGGGGGGTACGGGCTACACCTTC | CASSRTGGTGYTF
TRBJ2-5 | TRBV5-1 | TRBD1 | - | TGCGCCAGCAGCCTGGGACAGGGACAAGAGACCCAGTACTTC | CASSLGQGQETQYF
TRBJ2-5 | TRBV27 | - | - | TGTGCCAGCAGTTTATTGGGGGAGACCCAGTACTTC | CASSLLGETQYF
TRBJ1-2 | TRBV11-3 | - | - | TGTGCCAGCAGCTTAGAGGAATATGGCTACACCTTC | CASSLEEYGYTF